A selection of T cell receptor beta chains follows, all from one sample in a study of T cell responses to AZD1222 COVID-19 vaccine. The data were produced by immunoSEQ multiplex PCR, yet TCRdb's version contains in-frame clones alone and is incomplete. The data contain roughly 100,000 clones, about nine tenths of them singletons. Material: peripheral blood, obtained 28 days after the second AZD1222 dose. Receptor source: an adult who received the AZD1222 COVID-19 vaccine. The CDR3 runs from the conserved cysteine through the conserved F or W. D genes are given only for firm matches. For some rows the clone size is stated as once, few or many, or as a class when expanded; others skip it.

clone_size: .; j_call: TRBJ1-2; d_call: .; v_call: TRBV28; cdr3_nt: TGTGCCAGCAGTTCTCACAGGCTACCAGCCTTC; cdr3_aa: CASSSHRLPAF
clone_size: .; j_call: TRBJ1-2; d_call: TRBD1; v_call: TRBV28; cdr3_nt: TGTGCCAGCACCTCCCCGACAGGGAACTATGGCTACACCTTC; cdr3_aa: CASTSPTGNYGYTF
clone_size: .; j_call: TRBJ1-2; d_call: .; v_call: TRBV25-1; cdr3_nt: TGTGCCAGCAGCGAACAGGGTGAGAGCTATGGCTACACCTTC; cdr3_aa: CASSEQGESYGYTF
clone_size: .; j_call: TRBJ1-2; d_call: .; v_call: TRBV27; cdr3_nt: TGTGCCAGCAGGGGGATGGACTATGGCTACACCTTC; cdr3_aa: CASRGMDYGYTF
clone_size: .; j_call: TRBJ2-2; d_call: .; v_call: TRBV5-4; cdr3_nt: TGTGCCAGCAGCCCACACAGGGTAGATGACGGGGAGCTGTTTTTT; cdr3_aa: CASSPHRVDDGELFF
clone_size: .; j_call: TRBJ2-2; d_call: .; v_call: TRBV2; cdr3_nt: TGTGCCAGCAGTGAAGGGTGGAGAGGGGAGCTGTTTTTT; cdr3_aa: CASSEGWRGELFF
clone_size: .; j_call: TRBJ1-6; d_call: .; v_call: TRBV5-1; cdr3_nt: TGCGCCAGCAGCTTGGAAGGGGATGATAGTTCACCCCTCCACTTT; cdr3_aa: CASSLEGDDSSPLHF
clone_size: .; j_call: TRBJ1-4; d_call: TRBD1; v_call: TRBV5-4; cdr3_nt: TGTGCCAGCAGCAGGGGACAGACTAATGAAAAACTGTTTTTT; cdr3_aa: CASSRGQTNEKLFF
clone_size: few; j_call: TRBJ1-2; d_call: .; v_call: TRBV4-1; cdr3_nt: TGCGCCAGCAGCCAAGATGGCCAAGTAAGGGGCTACACCTTC; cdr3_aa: CASSQDGQVRGYTF
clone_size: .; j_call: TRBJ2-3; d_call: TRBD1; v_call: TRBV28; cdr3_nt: TGTGCCAGCAGTTCGGCGACAGGGGGCGAAACAGATACGCAGTATTTT; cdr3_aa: CASSSATGGETDTQYF
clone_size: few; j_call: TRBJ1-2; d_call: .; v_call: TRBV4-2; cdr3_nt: TGTGCCAGCAGCCAAGATAGGAGGGGGACACTCAATGGCTACACCTTC; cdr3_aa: CASSQDRRGTLNGYTF
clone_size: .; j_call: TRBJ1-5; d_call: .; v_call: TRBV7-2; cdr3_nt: TGTGCCAGCAGCTTAAGCCTACGCGTCAATCAGCCCCAGCATTTT; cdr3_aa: CASSLSLRVNQPQHF
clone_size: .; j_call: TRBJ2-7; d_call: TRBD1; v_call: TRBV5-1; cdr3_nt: TGCGCCAGCAGCTCTGGACAGGGAAGCTACGAGCAGTACTTC; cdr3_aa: CASSSGQGSYEQYF
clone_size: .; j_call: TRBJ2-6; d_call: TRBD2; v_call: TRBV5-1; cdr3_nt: TGCGCCAGCAGCTTGTCTCTAGCGGGAGGAAAAGCTGGGGCCAACGTCCTGACTTTC; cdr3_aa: CASSLSLAGGKAGANVLTF